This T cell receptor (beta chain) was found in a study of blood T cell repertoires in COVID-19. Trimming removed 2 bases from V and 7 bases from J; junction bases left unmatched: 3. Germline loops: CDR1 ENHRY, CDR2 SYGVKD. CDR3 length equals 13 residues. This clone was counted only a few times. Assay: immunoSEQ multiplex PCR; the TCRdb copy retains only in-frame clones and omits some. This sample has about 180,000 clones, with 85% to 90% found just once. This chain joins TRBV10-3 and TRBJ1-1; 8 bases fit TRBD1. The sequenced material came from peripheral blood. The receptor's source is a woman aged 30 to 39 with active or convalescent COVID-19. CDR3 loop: CAISEPDRVEAFF. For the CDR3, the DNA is TGTGCCATCAGTGAGCCGGACAGGGTTGAAGCTTTCTTT.